Listed below are T cell receptor beta chains from one sample, sequenced in a study of cytomegalovirus exposure and HLA in healthy donors. Measured with immunoSEQ multiplex PCR; TCRdb has only the in-frame clones, and not every one. Its table lists 100,000 to 150,000 clones. Sample: PBMCs. The receptors were sampled from a man between 18 and 29 years old in good health and CMV-seronegative. Each CDR3 is given without its conserved first and last residue.

V gene	CDR3 protein
TRBV7-2	ASSRLAGGSGANVLT
TRBV6-5	ASSLPGSPYEQY
TRBV5-1	ASSLRTGRLDEQF
TRBV5-5	ASTTGWDSNQPQH
TRBV10-3	AISGSNGNSYEQY
TRBV6-5	ASSYSGQLRGTQY
TRBV5-1	ASSGDNEQY
TRBV28	ASSFPKGGQTNGYT
TRBV7-9	ASSKTSGGVYEQY
TRBV6-5	ASSLGGALYNSPLH
TRBV2	ASSGLFGASGNTIY
TRBV6-5	ASSTGGTKNIQY
TRBV19	ASKDRGIYGYT
TRBV5-3	ARSLLSCVHGSDEQY
TRBV18	ASSPTLSGGTETQY
TRBV6-7	ASRLDRAGGANVLT
TRBV5-4	ASSLFGGEQF
TRBV7-9	ASSLEAGAGYT
TRBV18	ASSPRPPPPGPWGNTIY
TRBV2	ASSERRQGVYEQY
TRBV4-1	ASSPGTGGPGANVLT
TRBV7-7	ASSLETGSNEQY
TRBV10-3	AINWQGPTDTQY
TRBV2	ASVRGRDEQY